This T cell receptor (beta chain) was recovered during a study of T-cell reconstitution after alpha-beta-depleted transplantation in children. On this clonotype: Its target is unknown.

CDR3 length: 15 amino acids. V was pared by 2 bases and J by 5 bases, with 16 bases between. Per germline, CDR1 SGHTA and CDR2 FQGNSA. For TCRbeta, the library was prepared with unique molecular identifiers. MiXCR was run by TCRdb on the PCR reads, yielding one entry per CDR3 protein. The sample consists of approximately 1,000,000 distinct CDR3 sequences, about 29% of them appearing once. Study results and caveats: By about two months after transplant, alpha-beta T cells reportedly arose from several hundred graft clones that had expanded.

This TCR was recovered from a boy under three years old who had a stem cell transplant for SCID, so the T cells may come from the graft donor. The specimen comprised PBMCs, mostly from graft donor cells, sampled 360 days after TCRalphabeta/CD19-depleted stem cell transplant. This sequence joins TRBV7-2 and TRBJ2-7; weak D call: TRBD1 (6 bases). The CDR3 protein is CASSLWAGDTHEQYF. CDR3 DNA sequence: TGTGCCAGCAGCTTATGGGCAGGGGATACTCACGAGCAGTACTTC.